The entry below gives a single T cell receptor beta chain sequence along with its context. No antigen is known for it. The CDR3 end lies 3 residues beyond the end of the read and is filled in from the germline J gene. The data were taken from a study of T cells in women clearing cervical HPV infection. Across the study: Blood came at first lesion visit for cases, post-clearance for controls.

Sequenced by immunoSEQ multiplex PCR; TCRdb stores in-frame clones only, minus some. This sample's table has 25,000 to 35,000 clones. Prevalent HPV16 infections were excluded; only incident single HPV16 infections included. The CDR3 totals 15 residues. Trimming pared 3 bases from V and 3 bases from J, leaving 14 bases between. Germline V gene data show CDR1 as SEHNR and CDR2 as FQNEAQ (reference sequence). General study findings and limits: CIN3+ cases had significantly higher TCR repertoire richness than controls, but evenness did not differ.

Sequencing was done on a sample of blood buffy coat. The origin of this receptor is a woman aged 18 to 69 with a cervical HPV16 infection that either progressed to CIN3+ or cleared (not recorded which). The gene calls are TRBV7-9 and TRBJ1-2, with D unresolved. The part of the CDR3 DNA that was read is TGTGCCAGCAGCTTGGGCAGTACCTTCGACTATGGC. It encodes CASSLGSTFDYG. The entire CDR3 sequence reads CASSLGSTFDYGYTF.